One and the same sample provided the 28 T cell receptor beta chains below, sequenced in a study of T-cell reconstitution after alpha-beta-depleted transplantation in children. The TCRbeta library incorporated unique molecular identifiers. One entry per CDR3 protein, called by TCRdb with MiXCR from the PCR reads. This sample yields over 85,000 distinct CDR3 sequences, of which under 9% are seen a single time; approximately 16% belongs to the top ten. The material sequenced was PBMCs, taken before TCRalphabeta/CD19-depleted stem cell transplant. All receptors come from a boy aged 2 to 10 with acute lymphoblastic leukemia, due to receive a stem cell transplant.

In its sample, this clonotype was seen many times. This rearrangement joins TRBV4-1 to TRBJ2-1; 7 bases line up with TRBD2. V lost 3 bases, J lost 0 bases, and 8 bases stayed unmatched. This CDR3 comprises 17 residues. From germline, CDR1 is MGHRA and CDR2 YSYEKL. The CDR3 sequence: CASSHPLADSSYNEQFF. CDR3 bases: TGCGCCAGCAGCCACCCCCTAGCGGATAGCTCCTACAATGAGCAGTTCTTC.

A few counts support this clonotype. The chain combines TRBV7-2 with TRBJ2-5; no definite D call. Germline V gene sequence: CDR1 SGHTA, CDR2 FQGNSA. The length of the CDR3 is 17 residues. Trimming left V 3 bases short and J 1 base short, with 18 bases between. CDR3 residues: CASSFFWALRAQETQYF. For the CDR3, the DNA is TGTGCCAGCAGCTTTTTCTGGGCCCTCCGAGCCCAAGAGACCCAGTACTTC.

This clonotype was recorded many times. The rearrangement links TRBV5-1 to TRBJ1-1; possible D gene TRBD1, 6 bases. The V and J ends lost 0 bases and 2 bases respectively, with 17 bases between them. The CDR3 is 17 amino acids. Germline CDR1 is SGHRS and CDR2 is YFSETQ. DNA for the CDR3: TGCGCCAGCAGCTTGGGGTTCCAGGGGCGGTTCAACACTGAAGCTTTCTTT. Translation: CASSLGFQGRFNTEAFF.

This clonotype was detected many times. This sequence joins TRBV28 and TRBJ2-7; 8 bases line up with TRBD1. The V gene's germline CDR1 is MDHEN and CDR2 SYDVKM. The CDR3 sequence is 14 residues long. After removal of 2 bases from V and 6 bases from J, the junction contained 6 bases not matched to a gene. The CDR3 spells CASSLRQGAGEQYF. CDR3 DNA: TGTGCCAGCAGTTTAAGGCAGGGGGCGGGCGAGCAGTACTTC.

This clonotype turned up a few times. The J gene is TRBJ1-1, the V gene TRBV20-1, with D perhaps TRBD1 (6 bases). This CDR3 has 14 amino acids. Trimming shortened V by 6 bases and J by 3 bases, and 17 bases separated the two germline ends. Germline CDR1 and CDR2: DFQATT and SNEGSKA (reference sequence). This chain's CDR3 is CSADDRIGDTEAFF. CDR3 DNA: TGCAGTGCAGACGACAGGATTGGGGACACTGAAGCTTTCTTT.

The V gene is TRBV7-9, the J gene TRBJ2-5, with a possible D match to TRBD2 (6 bases). This CDR3 contains 13 residues. Germline V lookup: CDR1 SEHNR, CDR2 FQNEAQ (reference sequence). With 5 bases removed from V and 1 base from J, the gap between germline ends came to 8 bases. CDR3 protein: CASSPTSQETQYF. The CDR3 DNA reads as TGTGCCAGCAGCCCGACTAGCCAAGAGACCCAGTACTTC.

This clonotype appeared once. V usage is TRBV6-1 and J usage is TRBJ1-5; D gene unclear. Trimming took off 4 bases at V and 0 bases at J, with 13 bases between the two ends. This CDR3 region has 16 residues. Germline CDR1 reads MNHNS; CDR2 reads SASEGT. The CDR3 DNA reads TGTGCCAGCAGTGTATCGCAGGTTGATAGCAATCAGCCCCAGCATTTT. It specifies CASSVSQVDSNQPQHF.

This chain links TRBV29-1 with TRBJ1-2, with D perhaps TRBD1 (6 bases). The CDR3 is 16 amino acids. V lost 8 bases and J 5 bases, leaving 27 bases between the germline ends. Germline lookup yields CDR1 SQVTM and CDR2 ANQGSEA. CDR3 residues: CSTLGGGGSGSYGYTF. CDR3 nucleotide sequence: TGCAGCACCCTCGGGGGGGGCGGATCGGGTTCTTATGGCTACACCTTC.

This clonotype was picked up a small number of times. The chain uses TRBV20-1 and TRBJ1-5; no clear D gene. This CDR3 is 16 amino acids long. Germline-derived CDR1 and CDR2 are DFQATT and SNEGSKA (reference sequence). V shed 5 bases and J shed 0 bases, with 17 bases lying between them. CDR3 nucleotide sequence: TGCAGTGCTTCCCAATTCTCAGAATATAGCAATCAGCCCCAGCATTTT. Protein sequence: CSASQFSEYSNQPQHF.

This clonotype was observed at least ten times. The chain carries TRBV5-5 and TRBJ1-2; D ambiguous. Germline V gene sequence: CDR1 SGHKS, CDR2 YYEKEE (reference sequence). CDR3 length: 16 amino acids. The V gene lost 0 bases and the J gene lost 2 bases, with 14 bases spanning the gap. CDR3 coding DNA: TGTGCCAGCAGCTTGGGGTCCTCTTCTACGAACTATGGCTACACCTTC. Its protein product is CASSLGSSSTNYGYTF.

This clonotype was seen ten or more times. J is TRBJ2-7 and V is TRBV10-3; D may match TRBD1 or TRBD2 (6 bases each). This CDR3 contains 16 residues. V dropped 2 bases and J dropped 3 bases, with 17 bases sitting between them. Germline V gene sequence: CDR1 ENHRY, CDR2 SYGVKD. This CDR3 reads CAISELGGPGDYEQYF. CDR3 nucleotide sequence: TGTGCCATCAGTGAGCTGGGGGGCCCCGGGGACTACGAGCAGTACTTC.

There are many counts of this clonotype. V usage is TRBV7-2 and J usage is TRBJ2-1; D tentatively fits TRBD1 or TRBD2 (7 bases each). CDR3 length: 14 amino acids. The ends were cut back, 9 bases at V and 6 bases at J, with 18 bases in the middle. Germline V gene sequence: CDR1 SGHTA, CDR2 FQGNSA. The CDR3 DNA reads as TGTGCCAGTGGACAGGCGGGGGCGGTCAATGAGCAGTTCTTC. This sequence encodes CASGQAGAVNEQFF.

At least ten counts were recorded for this clonotype. The chain links TRBV13 to TRBJ2-1, with TRBD2 identical over 15 bases. Germline V lookup: CDR1 PRHDT, CDR2 FYEKMQ (reference sequence). The V segment lost 4 bases and the J segment 14 bases; nucleotides outside the gene matches: 6. The CDR3 is made up of 14 amino acids. CDR3 loop: CASSSRTSGGAKFF. CDR3 nucleotide sequence: TGTGCCAGCAGCTCCCGGACTAGCGGGGGGGCGAAGTTCTTC.

This clonotype was recorded many times. V usage is TRBV12-3 or TRBV12-4 and J usage is TRBJ1-2; TRBD1 agrees at 12 bases. The CDR3 runs to 14 residues. The V and J ends lost 2 bases and 8 bases, in that order; junction bases with no gene match: 3. Written as DNA, the CDR3 is TGTGCCAGCAGTTTACCAGGGACAGGGGGCGGCTACACCTTC. This gives the protein CASSLPGTGGGYTF.

Comment on this clonotype: A read error may account for a junction end that differs from germline. The rearrangement joins TRBV7-2 to TRBJ1-1; D is unclear. Looked up from germline, CDR1 is SGHTA and CDR2 is FQGNSA. The CDR3 is made up of 14 amino acids. The CDR3 coding sequence is TGTGCCATCAGCTTAGCAATGGGTAACACTGAAGCTTTCTTT. It codes for CAISLAMGNTEAFF.

This clonotype was counted only a few times. The chain carries TRBV4-2 and TRBJ2-5, with 9 bases lining up with TRBD1. V was clipped by 1 base and J by 4 bases; unmatched bases: 7. CDR1 is LGHNA, CDR2 YNFKEQ, per germline. The CDR3 sequence is 16 residues long. CDR3 bases: TGTGCCAGCAGCCAAGTAGAGGGACAGGGAATAGAGACCCAGTACTTC. Its translation is CASSQVEGQGIETQYF.

This clonotype was seen ten or more times. J is TRBJ1-4 and V is TRBV12-3 or TRBV12-4; unclear D gene. This CDR3 is 15 amino acids long. V dropped 0 bases and J dropped 5 bases, with 10 bases sitting between them. This CDR3 reads CASSLAFGPNEKLFF. The CDR3 DNA reads as TGTGCCAGCAGTTTAGCGTTCGGGCCGAATGAAAAACTGTTTTTT.

In this sample, this clonotype turned up many times. The V call is TRBV29-1, the J call TRBJ1-1, with no clear D. V lost 3 bases and J 5 bases, leaving 10 bases between the germline ends. In germline, CDR1 is SQVTM, CDR2 ANQGSEA. This CDR3 comprises 12 residues. DNA of the CDR3: TGCAGCGTTGACCGGTACGGTACTGAAGCTTTCTTT. Translated: CSVDRYGTEAFF.

This clonotype was detected only a few times. The chain is built from TRBV3-1 and TRBJ2-4; 9 bases map to TRBD2. The CDR3 has 16 residues. Germline trimming cut 4 bases from V and 1 base from J; bases unmatched to any gene: 5. Looked up from germline, CDR1 is LGHDT and CDR2 is YNNKEL (reference sequence). The CDR3, as DNA: TGTGCCAGCAGCCCCGTGAGCGGGGGGGCCAAAAACATTCAGTACTTC. Translated, it gives CASSPVSGGAKNIQYF. The complete variable domain, with remaining parts taken from reference TRBV3-1 and TRBJ2-4, reads DTAVSQTPKYLVTQMGNDKSIKCEQNLGHDTMYWYKQDSKKFLKIMFSYNNKELIINETVPNRFSPKSPDKAHLNLHINSLELGDSAVYFCASSPVSGGAKNIQYFGAGTRLSVL.

Ten or more counts support this clonotype. The gene calls are TRBV24-1 and TRBJ1-1; TRBD1 aligns across 10 bases. Germline CDR1 KGHDR, CDR2 SFDVKD. The trim removed 4 bases at V and 1 base at J, leaving 26 bases unmatched. The CDR3 contains 23 residues. The CDR3 bases are TGTGCCACCAGTGAGCGAGGGACAGGGGAATACCCCAGAACCAGATCGAGGAACACTGAAGCTTTCTTT. Translating gives CATSERGTGEYPRTRSRNTEAFF.

The rearrangement uses TRBV4-3 and TRBJ2-7; possibly TRBD1 for D (6 bases). Germline V gene sequence: CDR1 LGHNA, CDR2 YSLEER. The CDR3 covers 14 residues. Trimming cost V 1 base and J 3 bases, with 10 bases left between them. The CDR3 region is CASSQVQGDYEQYF. DNA of the CDR3: TGCGCCAGCAGCCAAGTACAGGGCGACTACGAGCAGTACTTC.

This rearrangement joins TRBV9 to TRBJ2-7; maybe TRBD1 (6 bases). The germline V and J ends were trimmed by 4 bases and 3 bases, with 17 bases remaining between them. There are 15 residues in the CDR3. Germline V gives CDR1 SGDLS, CDR2 YYNGEE. The CDR3 here is CASSRDTSPVYEQYF. As DNA, the CDR3 is TGTGCCAGCAGCCGGGACACCTCCCCGGTCTACGAGCAGTACTTC.

This chain links TRBV13 with TRBJ2-1, with D possibly being TRBD2 (5 bases). V was pared by 1 base and J by 3 bases, with 16 bases between. Germline assignment: CDR1 PRHDT and CDR2 FYEKMQ (reference sequence). CDR3 size: 17 residues. Here the CDR3 reads CASSLDGMTTSYNEQFF. CDR3 in DNA: TGTGCCAGCAGCTTAGATGGTATGACTACCAGCTACAATGAGCAGTTCTTC.

This clonotype was counted ten times or more. The CDR3 loop reads CSARPGGLSGSTDTQYF. CDR3 DNA sequence: TGCAGTGCTAGACCGGGGGGGCTTAGTGGGAGCACAGATACGCAGTATTTT. V is TRBV20-1 and J is TRBJ2-3, with 8 nucleotides matching TRBD2. Per the germline V gene, CDR1 is DFQATT and CDR2 is SNEGSKA (reference sequence). This CDR3 is built from 17 residues. The V segment lost 2 bases and the J segment 0 bases; nucleotides outside the gene matches: 10.

This clonotype was counted a few times. This chain links TRBV29-1 with TRBJ1-2, with 9 bases matching TRBD1. After removal of 4 bases from V and 5 bases from J, the junction contained 5 bases not matched to a gene. This CDR3 is 13 amino acids long. In germline, CDR1 is SQVTM, CDR2 ANQGSEA. Written as DNA, the CDR3 is TGCAGCGTTGGGGACAGGGATTCTTATGGCTACACCTTC. It specifies CSVGDRDSYGYTF.

This clonotype was observed at least ten times. The V and J genes are TRBV3-1 and TRBJ2-7; the D call may be TRBD1 or TRBD2 (6 bases each). Germline V gene sequence: CDR1 LGHDT, CDR2 YNNKEL (reference sequence). With 4 bases removed from V and 4 bases from J, the gap between germline ends came to 14 bases. The CDR3 has 14 residues. Here the CDR3 DNA reads TGTGCCAGCAGCCCTCGGGGGCCCCCTTACGAGCAGTACTTC. Its protein product is CASSPRGPPYEQYF.

The chain is built from TRBV5-6 and TRBJ2-7; D is unresolved. The germline gives CDR1 SGHDT, CDR2 YYEEEE. The CDR3 consists of 12 residues. V was shortened by 0 bases and J by 5 bases, with 6 bases between the two germline ends. Written as DNA, the CDR3 is TGTGCCAGCAGCTTGGCCTTAAACGAGCAGTACTTC. This codes for CASSLALNEQYF. Combining the CDR3 with reference TRBV5-6 and TRBJ2-7 gives the whole variable domain DAGVTQSPTHLIKTRGQQVTLRCSPKSGHDTVSWYQQALGQGPQFIFQYYEEEERQRGNFPDRFSGHQFPNYSSELNVNALLLGDSALYLCASSLALNEQYFGPGTRLTVT.

This clonotype was observed at least ten times. V usage is TRBV20-1 and J usage is TRBJ2-7; 10 nucleotides align to TRBD1. The junction had 7 bases not matched to a gene; V was cut back by 2 bases and J by 3 bases. Germline V lookup: CDR1 DFQATT, CDR2 SNEGSKA (reference sequence). This CDR3 is built from 15 residues. The DNA for the CDR3 is TGCAGTGCTAGAAGGGGGACAGGGGTGGACTACGAGCAGTACTTC. Translation: CSARRGTGVDYEQYF.